This TCR beta chain was identified during a study of T cells in localized non-small cell lung cancer. Using immunoSEQ multiplex PCR, the repertoire was profiled, and TCRdb retains in-frame clones only, with some absent. This table has some 64,000 clones, roughly 88% appearing once. This TCR was sampled from a woman aged 40-75 years with stage I lung adenocarcinoma. The input for sequencing was peripheral blood, taken before any cancer treatment.

As DNA, the CDR3 is TGCAGTGCTAATGGGGGTACTGAAGCTTTCTTT. Translating it yields CSANGGTEAFF. V is TRBV20-1 and J is TRBJ1-1, with TRBD1 as a possible D gene (5 bases). The CDR3 totals 11 residues. Germline CDR1 DFQATT, CDR2 SNEGSKA (reference sequence). With 4 bases removed from V and 5 bases from J, the gap between germline ends came to 8 bases.